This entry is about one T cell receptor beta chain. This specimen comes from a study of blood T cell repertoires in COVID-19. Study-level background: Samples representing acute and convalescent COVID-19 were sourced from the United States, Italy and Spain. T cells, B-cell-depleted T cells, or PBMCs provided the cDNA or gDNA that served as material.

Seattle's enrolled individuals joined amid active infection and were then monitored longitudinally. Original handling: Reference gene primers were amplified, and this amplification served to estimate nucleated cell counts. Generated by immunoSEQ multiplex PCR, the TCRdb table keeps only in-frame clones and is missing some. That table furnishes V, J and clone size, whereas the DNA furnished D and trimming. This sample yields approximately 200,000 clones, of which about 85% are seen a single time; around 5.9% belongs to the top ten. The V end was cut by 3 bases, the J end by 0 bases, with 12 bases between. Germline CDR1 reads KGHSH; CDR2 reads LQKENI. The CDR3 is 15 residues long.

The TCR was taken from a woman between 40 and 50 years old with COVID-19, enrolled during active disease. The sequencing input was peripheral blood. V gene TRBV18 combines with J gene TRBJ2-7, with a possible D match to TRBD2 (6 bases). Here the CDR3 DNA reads TGTGCCAGCTCACCGGCAGGGACTGCCTCCTACGAGCAGTACTTC. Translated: CASSPAGTASYEQYF.